This T cell receptor (beta chain) was identified in a study of cytomegalovirus exposure and HLA in healthy donors. With 60 Vbeta and 13 Jbeta primers, the PCR was carried out. Only in-frame clones appear in the TCRdb table, and some are missing; sequencing was by immunoSEQ multiplex PCR. This sample yields 120,000 or so clones, of which 70% to 80% are seen a single time; roughly 3.2% belongs to the top ten. CDR1 is MNHEY, CDR2 SVGAGI, per germline. This CDR3 contains 16 residues. The trim removed 0 bases at V and 8 bases at J, leaving 8 bases unmatched. Sequencing was done on a sample of PBMCs. This chain links TRBV6-5 with TRBJ2-1, with 9 bases that match TRBD2. This clonotype originated in a young man in good health and CMV-seronegative. CDR3 coding DNA: TGTGCCAGCAGTTACTCGATGGGCGGGGGGGCGGATGAGCAGTTCTTC. It is translated as CASSYSMGGGADEQFF.